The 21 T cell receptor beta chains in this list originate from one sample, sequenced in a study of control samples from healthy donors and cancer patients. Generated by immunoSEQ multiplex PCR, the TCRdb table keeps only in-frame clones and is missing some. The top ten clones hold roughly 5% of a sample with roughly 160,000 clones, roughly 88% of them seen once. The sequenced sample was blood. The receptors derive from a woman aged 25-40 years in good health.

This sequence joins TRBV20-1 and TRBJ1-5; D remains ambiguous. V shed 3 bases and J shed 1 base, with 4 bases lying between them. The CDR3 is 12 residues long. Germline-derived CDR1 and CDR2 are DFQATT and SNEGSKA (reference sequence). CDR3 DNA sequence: TGCAGTGCTAGTAAGAGCAATCAGCCCCAGCATTTT. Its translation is CSASKSNQPQHF.

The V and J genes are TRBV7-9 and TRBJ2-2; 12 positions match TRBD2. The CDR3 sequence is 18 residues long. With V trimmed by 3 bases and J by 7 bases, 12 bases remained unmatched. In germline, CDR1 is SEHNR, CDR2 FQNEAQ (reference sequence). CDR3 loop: CASSFPRASGRAVGELFF. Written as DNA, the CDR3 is TGTGCCAGCAGCTTCCCCAGGGCTAGCGGGAGGGCCGTCGGGGAGCTGTTTTTT.

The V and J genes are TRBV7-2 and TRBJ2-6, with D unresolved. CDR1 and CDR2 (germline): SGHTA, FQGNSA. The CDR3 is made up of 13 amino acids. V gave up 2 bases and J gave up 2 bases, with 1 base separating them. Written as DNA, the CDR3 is TGTGCCAGCAGCTTAACTGGGGCCAACGTCCTGACTTTC. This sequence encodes CASSLTGANVLTF.

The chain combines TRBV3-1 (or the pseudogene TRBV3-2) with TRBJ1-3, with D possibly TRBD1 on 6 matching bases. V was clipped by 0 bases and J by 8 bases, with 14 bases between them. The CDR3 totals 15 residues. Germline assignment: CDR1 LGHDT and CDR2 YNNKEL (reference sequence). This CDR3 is CASSQDGRGRDTIYF. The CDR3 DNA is TGTGCCAGCAGCCAAGATGGCAGGGGCAGGGACACCATATATTTT.

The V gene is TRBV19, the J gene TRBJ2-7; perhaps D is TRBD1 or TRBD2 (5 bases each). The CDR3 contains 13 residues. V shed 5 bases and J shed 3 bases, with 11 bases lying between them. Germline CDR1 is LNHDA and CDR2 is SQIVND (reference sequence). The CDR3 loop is CASSPGRGYEQYF. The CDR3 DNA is TGTGCCAGTAGTCCGGGACGCGGCTACGAGCAGTACTTC.

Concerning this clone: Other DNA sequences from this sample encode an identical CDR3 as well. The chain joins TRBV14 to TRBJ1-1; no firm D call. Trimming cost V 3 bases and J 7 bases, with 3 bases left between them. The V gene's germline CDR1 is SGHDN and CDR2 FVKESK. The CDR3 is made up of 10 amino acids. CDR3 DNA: TGTGCCAGCAGCCAGGTTGAAGCTTTCTTT. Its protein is CASSQVEAFF.

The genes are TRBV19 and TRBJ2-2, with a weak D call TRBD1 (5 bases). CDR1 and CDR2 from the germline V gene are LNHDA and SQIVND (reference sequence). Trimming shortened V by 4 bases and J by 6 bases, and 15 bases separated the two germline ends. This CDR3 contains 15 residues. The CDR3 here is CASSTQRQGAGELFF. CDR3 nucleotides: TGTGCCAGTAGTACTCAGAGACAAGGGGCCGGGGAGCTGTTTTTT.

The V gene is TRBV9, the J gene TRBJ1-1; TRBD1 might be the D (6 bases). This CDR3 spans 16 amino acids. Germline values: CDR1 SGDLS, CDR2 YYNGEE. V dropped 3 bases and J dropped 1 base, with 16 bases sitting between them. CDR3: CASSAPRGDGNTEAFF. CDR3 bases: TGTGCCAGCAGCGCCCCAAGGGGGGACGGGAACACTGAAGCTTTCTTT.

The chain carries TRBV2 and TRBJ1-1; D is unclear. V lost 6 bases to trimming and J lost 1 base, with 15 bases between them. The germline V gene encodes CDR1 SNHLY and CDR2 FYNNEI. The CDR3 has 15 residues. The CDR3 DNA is TGTGCCAGCAGCGCGAGCCCTGCATCGAACACTGAAGCTTTCTTT. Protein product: CASSASPASNTEAFF.

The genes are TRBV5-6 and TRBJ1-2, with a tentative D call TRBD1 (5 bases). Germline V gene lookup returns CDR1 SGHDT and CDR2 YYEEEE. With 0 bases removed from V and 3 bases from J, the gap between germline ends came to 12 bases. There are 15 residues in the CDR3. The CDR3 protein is CASSLGDSIDYGYTF. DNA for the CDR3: TGTGCCAGCAGCTTGGGAGACAGCATAGACTATGGCTACACCTTC.

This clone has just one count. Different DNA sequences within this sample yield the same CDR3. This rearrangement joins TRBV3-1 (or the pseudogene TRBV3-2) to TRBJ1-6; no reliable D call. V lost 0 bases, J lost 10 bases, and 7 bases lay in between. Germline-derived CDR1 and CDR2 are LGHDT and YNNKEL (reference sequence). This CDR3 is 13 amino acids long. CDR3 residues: CASSQDLGSPLHF. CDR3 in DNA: TGTGCCAGCAGCCAAGATCTAGGGTCACCCCTCCACTTT.

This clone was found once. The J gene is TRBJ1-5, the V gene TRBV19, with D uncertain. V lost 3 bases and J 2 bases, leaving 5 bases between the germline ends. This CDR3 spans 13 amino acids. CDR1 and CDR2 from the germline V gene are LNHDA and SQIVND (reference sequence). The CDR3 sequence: CASSMYGNQPQHF. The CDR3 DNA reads TGTGCCAGTAGTATGTATGGCAATCAGCCCCAGCATTTT.

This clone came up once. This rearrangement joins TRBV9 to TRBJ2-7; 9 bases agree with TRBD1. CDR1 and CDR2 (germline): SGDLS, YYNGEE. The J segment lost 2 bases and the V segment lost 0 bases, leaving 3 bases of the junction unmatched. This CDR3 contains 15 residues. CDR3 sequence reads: CASSVGGQGAYEQYF. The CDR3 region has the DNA TGTGCCAGCAGCGTAGGGGGACAGGGAGCCTACGAGCAGTACTTC.

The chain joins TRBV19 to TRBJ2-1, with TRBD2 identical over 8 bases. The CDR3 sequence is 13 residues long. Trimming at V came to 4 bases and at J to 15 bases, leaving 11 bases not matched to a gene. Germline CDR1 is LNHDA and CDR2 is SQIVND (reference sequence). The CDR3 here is CASSTSGSAWRFF. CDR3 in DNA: TGTGCCAGTAGTACCAGCGGGAGTGCGTGGCGGTTCTTC.

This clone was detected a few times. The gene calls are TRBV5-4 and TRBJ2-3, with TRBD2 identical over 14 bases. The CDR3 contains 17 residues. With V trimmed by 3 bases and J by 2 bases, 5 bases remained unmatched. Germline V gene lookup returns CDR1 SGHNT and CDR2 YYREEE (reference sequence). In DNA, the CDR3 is TGTGCCAGCAGCTCTAAGACTAGCGGGGGGGCCACAGATACGCAGTATTTT. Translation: CASSSKTSGGATDTQYF.

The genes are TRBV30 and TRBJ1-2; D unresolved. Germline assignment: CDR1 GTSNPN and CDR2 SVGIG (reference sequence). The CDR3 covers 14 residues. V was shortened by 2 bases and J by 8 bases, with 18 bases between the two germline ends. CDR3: CAWSPRNPGRGYTF. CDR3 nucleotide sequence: TGTGCCTGGAGTCCCCGAAATCCCGGGAGGGGCTACACCTTC.

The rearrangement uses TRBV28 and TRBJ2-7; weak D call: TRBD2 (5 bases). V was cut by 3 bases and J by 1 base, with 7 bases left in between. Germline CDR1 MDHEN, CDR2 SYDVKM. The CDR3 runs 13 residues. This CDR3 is CASSLKRSYEQYF. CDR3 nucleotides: TGTGCCAGCAGTTTGAAGCGGTCCTACGAGCAGTACTTC.

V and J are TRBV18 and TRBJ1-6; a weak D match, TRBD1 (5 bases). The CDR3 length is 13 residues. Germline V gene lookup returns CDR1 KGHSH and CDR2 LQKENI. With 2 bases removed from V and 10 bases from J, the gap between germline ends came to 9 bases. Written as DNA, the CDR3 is TGTGCCAGCTCACCAGTGGGGGACTCACCCCTCCACTTT. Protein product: CASSPVGDSPLHF.

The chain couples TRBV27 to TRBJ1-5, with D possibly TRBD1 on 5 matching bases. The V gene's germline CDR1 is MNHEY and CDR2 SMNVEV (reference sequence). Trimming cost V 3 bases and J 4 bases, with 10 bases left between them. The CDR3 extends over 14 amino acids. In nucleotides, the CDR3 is TGTGCCAGCAGTTTCCGGGCAGGGAATCAGCCCCAGCATTTT. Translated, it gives CASSFRAGNQPQHF.

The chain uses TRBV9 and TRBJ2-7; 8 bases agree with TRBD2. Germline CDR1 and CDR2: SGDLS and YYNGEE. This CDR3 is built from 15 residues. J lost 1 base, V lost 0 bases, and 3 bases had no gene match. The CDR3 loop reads CASSVGLAGSYEQYF. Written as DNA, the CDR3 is TGTGCCAGCAGCGTAGGTCTAGCGGGTTCCTACGAGCAGTACTTC.

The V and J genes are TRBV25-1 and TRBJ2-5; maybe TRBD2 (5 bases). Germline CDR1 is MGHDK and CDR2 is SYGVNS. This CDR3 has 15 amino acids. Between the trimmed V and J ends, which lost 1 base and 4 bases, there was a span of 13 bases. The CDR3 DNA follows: TGTGCCAGCAGTGAATTCGGGCTAGCCGGAGAGACCCAGTACTTC. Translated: CASSEFGLAGETQYF.